A selection of T cell receptor beta chains follows, all from one sample in a study of cytomegalovirus exposure and HLA in healthy donors. TCRdb's copy holds only in-frame clones and misses some; the assay was immunoSEQ multiplex PCR. Of 150,000 to 250,000 clones detected, 82% appear once; the ten largest clones hold roughly 6%. The sequenced sample was PBMCs. The source of these receptors is a woman between 50 and 59 years old in good health and CMV-seropositive. CDR3s include the opening cysteine and the closing phenylalanine or tryptophan. Fields, in order: J gene, V gene, clone size, D gene, CDR3 protein, CDR3 DNA. The D gene is left open where the match is weak. For some rows the clone size is stated as once, few or many, or as a class when expanded; others skip it.

>TRBJ2-7|TRBV7-9|few|-
CSSSSGTREQYF
TGTTCCAGCAGCTCCGGGACACGGGAGCAGTACTTC
>TRBJ2-7|TRBV7-9|-|TRBD2
CASSLLPSSGASYEQYF
TGTGCCAGCAGCCTACTTCCTTCAAGCGGGGCTTCCTACGAGCAGTACTTC
>TRBJ2-1|TRBV27|few|TRBD2
CASSFLASSGGPYNEQFF
TGTGCCAGCAGTTTTTTAGCGTCTAGCGGGGGACCTTACAATGAGCAGTTCTTC
>TRBJ2-2|TRBV7-9|-|TRBD2
CASSFSGGNTGELFF
TGTGCCAGCAGCTTTAGCGGGGGCAACACCGGGGAGCTGTTTTTT
>TRBJ1-6|TRBV6-5|once|-
CASSAGLHSPLHF
TGTGCCAGCAGCGCCGGGTTGCATTCACCCCTCCACTTT
>TRBJ2-7|TRBV4-1|-|TRBD1
CASSQASAGGYEQYF
TGCGCCAGCAGCCAAGCTTCGGCAGGGGGCTACGAGCAGTACTTC
>TRBJ2-3|TRBV5-4|once|TRBD2
CASATGGQSTDTQYF
TGTGCCAGCGCCACGGGGGGGCAGAGCACAGATACGCAGTATTTT
>TRBJ2-5|TRBV30|-|TRBD1
CAWEIGDREYF
TGTGCCTGGGAAATAGGGGACAGGGAATACTTC
>TRBJ2-7|TRBV28|once|-
CASSAGTGLTYEQYF
TGTGCCAGCAGTGCCGGCACAGGCCTTACCTACGAGCAGTACTTC
>TRBJ2-3|TRBV7-8|-|TRBD1
CASSLAQTGNTDTQYF
TGTGCCAGCAGCTTAGCCCAGACAGGGAACACAGATACGCAGTATTTT
>TRBJ2-1|TRBV11-3|few|TRBD2
CASSFTSGNEQFF
TGTGCCAGCAGCTTTACTAGCGGCAATGAGCAGTTCTTC
>TRBJ2-7|TRBV28|-|TRBD2
CASTLTGGSYEQYF
TGTGCCAGCACCCTAACCGGGGGGTCCTACGAGCAGTACTTC
>TRBJ1-4|TRBV6-5|-|-
CASSHGGREKLFF
TGTGCCAGCAGCCACGGGGGTCGAGAAAAACTGTTTTTT
>TRBJ2-1|TRBV19|-|TRBD2
CASSIGVVAGINNEQFF
TGTGCCAGTAGTATTGGGGTCGTAGCGGGGATAAACAATGAGCAGTTCTTC
>TRBJ2-3|TRBV29-1|-|-
CSVDRQTSTDTQYF
TGCAGCGTTGACCGACAGACTAGCACAGATACGCAGTATTTT
>TRBJ2-1|TRBV27|-|TRBD2
CASSLSPLAGGPGLRYNEQFF
TGTGCCAGCAGTTTATCTCCCCTAGCGGGGGGGCCCGGATTGAGATACAATGAGCAGTTCTTC
>TRBJ2-7|TRBV9|-|TRBD1
CASSVGLHTGQGTYEQYF
TGTGCCAGCAGCGTAGGTCTCCATACGGGACAGGGCACCTACGAGCAGTACTTC
>TRBJ1-2|TRBV14|-|TRBD1
CASSRGQGVFNYGYTF
TGTGCCAGCAGCCGGGGACAGGGAGTTTTCAACTATGGCTACACCTTC
>TRBJ2-1|TRBV28|once|TRBD2
CASRPLAEPYNEQFF
TGTGCCAGCAGACCCCTAGCGGAGCCCTACAATGAGCAGTTCTTC
>TRBJ2-7|TRBV21-1|-|-
CASSKVPGSPYYEQYF
TGTGCCAGCAGCAAAGTCCCGGGGTCCCCCTACTACGAGCAGTACTTC
>TRBJ2-3|TRBV4-2|-|-
CASSQERAIAEQYF
TGTGCCAGCAGCCAAGAACGGGCCATAGCGGAGCAGTATTTT
>TRBJ2-5|TRBV7-6|-|-
CASSKRSSETQYF
TGTGCCAGCAGCAAGCGCTCCTCAGAGACCCAGTACTTC
>TRBJ2-2|TRBV4-1|-|TRBD2
CASTPKGLAGLLTGELFF
TGCGCCAGCACCCCCAAGGGACTAGCGGGATTATTGACCGGGGAGCTGTTTTTT
>TRBJ2-1|TRBV4-1|-|TRBD2
CASSLPGLGSHEQFF
TGCGCCAGCAGCCTACCGGGACTAGGTTCCCATGAGCAGTTCTTC
>TRBJ1-6|TRBV7-9|-|-
CASSLEEYSPLHF
TGTGCCAGCAGCTTAGAAGAGTATTCACCCCTCCACTTT
>TRBJ2-7|TRBV2|-|-
CASSGGRGYEQYF
TGTGCCAGCAGTGGTGGCAGGGGCTACGAGCAGTACTTC
>TRBJ1-2|TRBV7-9|once|TRBD1
CASSSQGAVGYTF
TGTGCCAGCAGCTCACAGGGGGCTGTAGGCTACACCTTC
>TRBJ1-5|TRBV7-2|-|TRBD1
CASSLVQGANQPQHF
TGTGCCAGCAGCTTAGTACAGGGGGCTAATCAGCCCCAGCATTTT
>TRBJ2-7|TRBV19|once|-
CASSLRLSSYEQYF
TGTGCCAGTAGTTTACGACTAAGCTCCTACGAGCAGTACTTC
>TRBJ2-5|TRBV20-1|-|-
CSARGGETQYF
TGCAGTGCTAGGGGAGGAGAGACCCAGTACTTC
>TRBJ2-5|TRBV27|-|TRBD1
CASSSVKGAGETQYF
TGTGCCAGCAGTTCCGTTAAGGGGGCGGGAGAGACCCAGTACTTC
>TRBJ2-1|TRBV18|once|-
CASSPLSGVRDNEQFF
TGTGCCAGCTCACCACTATCAGGGGTTCGGGACAATGAGCAGTTCTTC
>TRBJ1-1|TRBV19|few|-
CASSIRGTEAFF
TGTGCCAGTAGTATCCGGGGCACTGAAGCTTTCTTT
>TRBJ1-3|TRBV5-1|-|TRBD1
CASSLGRGTDPNTIYF
TGCGCCAGCAGCTTGGGCCGGGGGACAGACCCGAACACCATATATTTT
>TRBJ2-7|TRBV2|-|TRBD1
CASSRQGVSYEQYF
TGTGCCAGCAGCAGACAGGGGGTCTCCTACGAGCAGTACTTC
>TRBJ1-2|TRBV29-1|-|-
CSVEEDKGRFYGYTF
TGCAGCGTTGAAGAAGATAAGGGGCGATTCTATGGCTACACCTTC
>TRBJ1-6|TRBV28|-|TRBD1
CASTAGGPLTLHF
TGTGCCAGCACTGCAGGGGGCCCTCTAACCCTCCACTTT
>TRBJ2-5|TRBV7-9|-|TRBD1
CASSLGDRGPQETQYF
TGTGCCAGCAGCTTAGGAGACAGGGGGCCCCAAGAGACCCAGTACTTC
>TRBJ1-1|TRBV7-9|-|TRBD1
CASTQPGGSEAFF
TGTGCCAGCACCCAACCAGGGGGCAGTGAAGCTTTCTTT
>TRBJ1-4|TRBV25-1|few|-
CASSEAGPGDEKLFF
TGTGCCAGCAGTGAAGCAGGCCCGGGGGATGAAAAACTGTTTTTT
>TRBJ1-1|TRBV9|-|-
CASSVDSLNTEAFF
TGTGCCAGCAGCGTGGACAGTTTGAACACTGAAGCTTTCTTT
>TRBJ2-1|TRBV12-5|-|TRBD2
CASGPTPSFSGGYNEQFF
TGTGCTAGTGGCCCTACCCCCTCTTTTAGCGGGGGTTACAATGAGCAGTTCTTC
>TRBJ2-1|TRBV19|few|-
CASSPRQGSSYNEQFF
TGTGCCAGTAGTCCCCGGCAGGGGAGCTCCTACAATGAGCAGTTCTTC
>TRBJ1-2|TRBV6-1|-|TRBD1
CASSQGQGRLNYGYTF
TGTGCCAGCAGTCAAGGACAGGGCAGGTTAAACTATGGCTACACCTTC
>TRBJ2-7|TRBV6-1|-|TRBD2
CASSATSGTNEQYF
TGTGCCAGCAGCGCTACTAGCGGGACAAACGAGCAGTACTTC